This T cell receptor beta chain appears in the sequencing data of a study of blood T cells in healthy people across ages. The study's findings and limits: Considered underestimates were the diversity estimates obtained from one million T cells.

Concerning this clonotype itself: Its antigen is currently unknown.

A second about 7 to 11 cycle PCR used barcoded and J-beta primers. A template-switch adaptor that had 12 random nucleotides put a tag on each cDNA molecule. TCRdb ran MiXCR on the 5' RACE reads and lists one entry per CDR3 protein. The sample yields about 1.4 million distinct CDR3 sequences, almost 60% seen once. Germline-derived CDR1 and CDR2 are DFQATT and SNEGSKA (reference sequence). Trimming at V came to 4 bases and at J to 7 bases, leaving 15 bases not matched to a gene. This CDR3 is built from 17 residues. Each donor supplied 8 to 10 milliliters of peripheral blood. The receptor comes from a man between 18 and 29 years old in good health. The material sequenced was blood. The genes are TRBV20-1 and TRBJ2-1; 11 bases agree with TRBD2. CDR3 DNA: TGCAGTGCTAAAAGTTTTAGCGGGAGGGCCAGTATGAATGAGCAGTTCTTC. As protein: CSAKSFSGRASMNEQFF.